The present entry profiles one TCR beta chain with its context. Which antigen it targets is not known. It has no much larger one-base neighbor in the sample; base qualities were not kept. This record comes from a study of shared clonotypes between healthy human individuals (dated by TCRdb to about 2020). The study in broad terms: The cohort comprised a couple of women and a few men aged 18 to 49 years. For each donor, three plates each were used for CD4 naive and CD4 memory, two plates were used for CD8 naive, and one plate was used for CD8 memory. To estimate repertoire size and how much clonotypes are shared between individuals, the study performed deep sequencing of blood TCR repertoires from a few healthy adults. Libraries were prepared and TCR repertoires were sequenced by different laboratories using diverse techniques, in order to increase sequencing depth and limit assay-specific biases. Leukapheresis yielded between about 0.9 and 9.5 billion PBMCs per donor. General conclusions and limits of the study: Naive subsets generally had larger estimated clonotype richness than memory subsets did. Based on pairwise subsampling, the degree of clonotype sharing among donors was expected to be affected by sequencing depth. Clonotypes shared by all four sorted-subset donors showed higher generation probabilities than non-shared clonotypes. Rarefaction of sorted-subset datasets indicated incomplete sequencing despite the large sequencing depth. Because the study included only a small number of donors, the genetic and exposure-history diversity represented was limited. Sampling was restricted to blood, and TCR repertoires in tissues likely differ from the TCR repertoires found in blood. Sharing across several donors was observed for around 5% of naive CD4, 3.5% of naive CD8, about 2.5% of memory CD4, and around 0.4% of memory CD8 clonotypes.

The donors were healthy, HIV-negative adults who had no recently reported acute infections or vaccinations. All donors were Caucasian adults living in Nashville, Tennessee, USA. CD4+ T cells were enriched by magnetic negative selection, after which naive cells were positively selected on CD45RA and the negative fraction was taken as the memory subset. After blood collection by leukapheresis, PBMCs were isolated using Ficoll-Histopaque density gradient centrifugation and then cryopreserved in the vapor phase of liquid nitrogen. Analytical flow cytometry was used to check the purity and quantity of each magnetically sorted T cell population. Each sorted fraction had its genomic DNA isolated and then quantified by UV absorbance on a Nanodrop 2000c. Measured from the cysteine to the phenylalanine, the CDR3 is 14 residues long. Of all the DNA, just the CDR3 is kept, 42 bases in frame from base 1. The germline V gene yields SNHLY for CDR1 and FYNNEI for CDR2. Relative to germline, V is missing 5 bases and J is missing 0 bases, with 4 bases of the junction outside any gene match.

Using the deep immunoSEQ assay, TCR CDR3 regions were amplified from genomic DNA by multiplex PCR. Extracted genomic DNA from each cell subset was distributed evenly across all wells of several immunoSEQ 96-well plates, and each plate was treated as a replicate. For sorted subsets, around 200 ng genomic DNA, equal to 30,000 to 35,000 T cell genomes, was loaded into each replicate PCR. Purified libraries were measured with a Qubit 3.0 fluorometer, size-checked on a Bioanalyzer 2100, and measured again with the KAPA Library Quantification kit. A separate single-read 150-cycle Illumina NextSeq 550 flow cell was used to sequence each immunoSEQ 96-well plate. Concerning the study's data processing: Because only junctional sequences without quality scores were contained in the immunoSEQ output, filtering matching that applied to full-length reads could not be performed. Sequences were annotated with PyIR, a Python wrapper for IgBLAST v1.9, and V/J genes and CDR3 were assigned using IMGT germline references. Any read was removed if the V/J assignment was weak (E-value above 1e-6), the CDR3 was missing, or the read contained stop codons, out-of-frame junctions, or ambiguous translated residues. A V3J clonotype was defined by an identical inferred V gene, J gene, and CDR3 amino acid sequence. To compute the percentage overlap between repertoires, the number of shared unique clonotypes was divided by the size of the smaller repertoire. Richness of each repertoire was evaluated using RTK rarefaction, the Chao1 estimator, and Recon v2.1 estimates of unobserved clonotypes. Generation probabilities for all TCRbeta clonotypes obtained by the gDNA method from a handful of donors were computed using OLGA. TCRdb stores this immuneACCESS table with in-frame sequences only. Part of the clones is absent; in the studies checked, under half of the shortfall reflects unresolved V genes, and no reason is known for the rest. Clonal size and the V and J genes are those of that table, whereas D and trimming came from the DNA. Here the sample has about 990,000 clones; around 78% occur a single time. The ten biggest clones cover roughly 0.61% of the sample.

The specimen sequenced was memory CD4+ T cells from PBMCs. The label giving this sample's cell subset or site can be read as: CD45RA-negative fraction. The sequence came from a man between 18 and 29 years old in good health. Some clones in this sample may be carry-over from other donors' samples. This chain is built from TRBV2 and TRBJ2-7, and 7 junction bases match TRBD2. The DNA is TGTGCCAGCAGTCCCGGGGGGACCTCCTACGAGCAGTACTTC. Its protein is CASSPGGTSYEQYF.